A single sample is the source of the 29 T cell receptor beta chains below, sequenced in a study of radiation and T cells in renal cell carcinoma. Profiled with immunoSEQ multiplex PCR; TCRdb holds only in-frame clones, not every one. This sample has approximately 90,000 clones, with about 88% found just once. Stated time point: baseline pretreatment blood. Specified treatment: 15 Gy SBRT to primary tumor, nephrectomy 4 weeks later. This material consisted of blood, taken from a patient whose treatment included radiotherapy and nephrectomy. These receptors all stem from a man aged 45 to 65 with renal cell carcinoma.

The chain links TRBV30 to TRBJ2-7; D is unclear. The CDR3 runs to 11 residues. The V gene's germline CDR1 is GTSNPN and CDR2 SVGIG (reference sequence). The V gene lost 4 bases and the J gene lost 3 bases, with 7 bases spanning the gap. CDR3 protein: CAWMVGYEQYF. The CDR3 DNA reads as TGTGCCTGGATGGTGGGCTACGAGCAGTACTTC.

The chain employs TRBV19 and TRBJ2-3, with D possibly being TRBD2 (5 bases). The CDR3 extends over 15 amino acids. Trimming stripped 2 bases from V and 0 bases from J, with 9 bases between. Germline V lookup: CDR1 LNHDA, CDR2 SQIVND (reference sequence). In nucleotides, the CDR3 is TGTGCCAGTAGTATACGAGCGGCGAGCACAGATACGCAGTATTTT. This codes for CASSIRAASTDTQYF.

The V and J genes are TRBV10-1 and TRBJ1-4, with D hard to call. The CDR3 is made up of 15 amino acids. V lost 11 bases to trimming and J lost 4 bases, with 20 bases between them. Germline CDR1 WNHNN, CDR2 SYGVQD (reference sequence). For the CDR3, the DNA is TGCGCCCCTCAACCCAACCGGCACTATAATGAAAAACTGTTTTTT. It is translated as CAPQPNRHYNEKLFF.

The gene calls are TRBV6-1 and TRBJ1-1; the D is unclear. Germline V gives CDR1 MNHNS, CDR2 SASEGT. Trimming stripped 5 bases from V and 5 bases from J, with 15 bases between. This CDR3 is 14 amino acids long. In DNA, the CDR3 is TGTGCCAGCAGTCCCCGGCCAGGCCAGACTGAAGCTTTCTTT. Encoded protein: CASSPRPGQTEAFF.

The genes are TRBV10-3 and TRBJ2-5, with D possibly matching TRBD2 (6 bases). Germline assignment: CDR1 ENHRY and CDR2 SYGVKD. V was pared by 10 bases and J by 1 base, with 10 bases between. This CDR3 is built from 12 residues. For the CDR3, the DNA is TGTGCCACACGGGACTCCCAAGAGACCCAGTACTTC. It is translated as CATRDSQETQYF.

This clone has a single count. The chain is built from TRBV4-2 and TRBJ2-1; D possibly matches TRBD1 or TRBD2 (5 bases each). Deletions cut 0 bases from V and 7 bases from J, with 19 bases between. Germline V gene lookup returns CDR1 LGHNA and CDR2 YNFKEQ. The CDR3 spans 17 residues. CDR3 coding DNA: TGTGCCAGCAGCCAAGAGGGGACGAGGCTAAGTGGGAATGAGCAGTTCTTC. As protein: CASSQEGTRLSGNEQFF.

V is TRBV9 and J is TRBJ2-1, with TRBD1 matching over 9 bases. The length of the CDR3 is 17 residues. From germline, CDR1 is SGDLS and CDR2 YYNGEE. Trimming took 4 bases from V and 4 from J; bases not matched to a gene: 12. The CDR3 reads CASSPRTGTGRYNEQFF. The DNA for the CDR3 is TGTGCCAGCAGCCCCCGGACCGGGACAGGGAGATACAATGAGCAGTTCTTC. Full variable domain (outside the CDR3, taken from reference TRBV9 and TRBJ2-1): DSGVTQTPKHLITATGQRVTLRCSPRSGDLSVYWYQQSLDQGLQFLIQYYNGEERAKGNILERFSAQQFPDLHSELNLSSLELGDSALYFCASSPRTGTGRYNEQFFGPGTRLTVL.

The chain employs TRBV19 and TRBJ1-2, with TRBD1 identical over 9 bases. In germline, CDR1 is LNHDA, CDR2 SQIVND (reference sequence). V trimming: 5 bases; J trimming: 6 bases; junction bases outside the gene matches: 7. This CDR3 region has 14 residues. CDR3 loop: CASSLPDRGHGYTF. CDR3 nucleotide sequence: TGTGCCAGTAGTTTACCGGACAGGGGACATGGCTACACCTTC.

The chain links TRBV2 to TRBJ2-1, with 9 bases lining up with TRBD2. Germline V lookup: CDR1 SNHLY, CDR2 FYNNEI. The CDR3 runs 15 residues. The junction had 8 bases not matched to a gene; V was cut back by 2 bases and J by 9 bases. The CDR3 here is CASSEQAGGRGEQFF. The CDR3 DNA is TGTGCCAGCAGTGAACAAGCGGGGGGACGTGGTGAGCAGTTCTTC.

Of note for this clone: The germline gene is not matched at one end of the junction; a read error may be the cause. The gene calls are TRBV7-7 and TRBJ2-5, with D hard to call. Germline assignment: CDR1 SSHAT and CDR2 FNYEAQ (reference sequence). This CDR3 spans 13 amino acids. As DNA, the CDR3 is TGTGCTAGCAGCTTTGGCCCTCAAGAGACCCAGTACTTC. Amino acids: CASSFGPQETQYF.

The V gene is TRBV30, the J gene TRBJ1-5; D might be TRBD1 (6 bases). Germline V gene sequence: CDR1 GTSNPN, CDR2 SVGIG (reference sequence). Trimming stripped 0 bases from V and 1 base from J, with 13 bases between. This CDR3 spans 16 amino acids. The CDR3 protein is CAWSVRGGRSNQPQHF. DNA for the CDR3: TGTGCCTGGAGTGTAAGAGGGGGACGGAGCAATCAGCCCCAGCATTTT.

J is TRBJ2-1 and V is TRBV6-5; D uncertain. The CDR3 is 11 amino acids. V shed 2 bases and J shed 12 bases, with 8 bases lying between them. Germline values: CDR1 MNHEY, CDR2 SVGAGI. The CDR3 region is CASSYVGGQFF. CDR3 DNA: TGTGCCAGCAGTTACGTGGGCGGGCAGTTCTTC.

The chain is built from TRBV5-1 and TRBJ2-7, with D possibly matching TRBD2 (5 bases). The CDR3 has 13 residues. CDR1 SGHRS and CDR2 YFSETQ come from the germline V gene. Trimming left V 1 base short and J 5 bases short, with 10 bases between. The CDR3 sequence: CASSLIGVNEQYF. The CDR3, as DNA: TGCGCCAGCAGCTTGATCGGGGTTAACGAGCAGTACTTC.

The V and J genes are TRBV28 and TRBJ2-3; D remains ambiguous. The CDR3 sequence is 12 residues long. V was clipped by 4 bases and J by 2 bases, with 4 bases between them. Germline V lookup: CDR1 MDHEN, CDR2 SYDVKM. CDR3 protein: CASSSVTDTQYF. The CDR3 nucleotides read TGTGCCAGCAGTTCGGTCACAGATACGCAGTATTTT.

This clone came up once. V is TRBV30 and J is TRBJ2-5; D call uncertain. CDR1 and CDR2 from the germline V gene are GTSNPN and SVGIG (reference sequence). Trimming removed 0 bases at V and 1 base at J, with 9 bases between. CDR3 length equals 14 residues. The CDR3 DNA reads as TGTGCCTGGAGTGTAGGGCACCCCCAAGAGACCCAGTACTTC. Residues: CAWSVGHPQETQYF.

This chain links TRBV30 with TRBJ1-5; D is unclear. This CDR3 has 12 amino acids. Germline V gene lookup returns CDR1 GTSNPN and CDR2 SVGIG (reference sequence). V lost 2 bases, J lost 1 base, and 3 bases lay in between. The CDR3 nucleotides are TGTGCCTGGAGTATCAGCAATCAGCCCCAGCATTTT. Amino acid sequence: CAWSISNQPQHF.

This chain links TRBV9 with TRBJ2-1; possible D gene TRBD2, 7 bases. Trimming removed 3 bases from V and 4 bases from J, with 11 bases in between. The CDR3 runs 14 residues. In germline, CDR1 is SGDLS, CDR2 YYNGEE. The CDR3 bases are TGTGCCAGCAGCGAGGGGGGGCCATACAATGAGCAGTTCTTC. Protein: CASSEGGPYNEQFF.

The chain employs TRBV7-9 and TRBJ1-1, with D perhaps TRBD1 (5 bases). This CDR3 is built from 14 residues. The germline V gene has CDR1 SEHNR and CDR2 FQNEAQ (reference sequence). With 5 bases removed from V and 5 bases from J, the gap between germline ends came to 15 bases. CDR3 sequence (DNA): TGTGCCAGCAGCCGACAGCCCCCCGGGACTGAAGCTTTCTTT. Amino acids: CASSRQPPGTEAFF.

The chain joins TRBV5-8 to TRBJ1-5, with TRBD1 matching 10 bases. This CDR3 has 15 amino acids. V trimming: 4 bases; J trimming: 4 bases; junction bases outside the gene matches: 5. The germline gives CDR1 SGHTS, CDR2 YDEGEE. CDR3 sequence reads: CASSHRTGGNQPQHF. For the CDR3, the DNA is TGTGCCAGCAGCCATAGGACAGGGGGGAATCAGCCCCAGCATTTT.

The chain couples TRBV5-4 to TRBJ2-3; TRBD2 matches 12 bases. V lost 4 bases and J lost 2; bases outside the gene matches: 8. The CDR3 contains 17 residues. From germline, CDR1 is SGHNT and CDR2 YYREEE (reference sequence). The chain's CDR3 is CASSRLAGVYNTDTQYF. The CDR3 nucleotides are TGTGCCAGCAGCCGACTAGCGGGAGTGTACAACACAGATACGCAGTATTTT.

This clone has just one count. This rearrangement joins TRBV5-1 to TRBJ1-2; TRBD1 agrees at 9 bases. Germline CDR1 reads SGHRS; CDR2 reads YFSETQ. Trimming took 4 bases from V and 4 from J; bases not matched to a gene: 11. This CDR3 is 16 amino acids long. The CDR3 DNA is TGCGCCAGCAGCCAGGGACAGGGCCCGAATCTCTATGGCTACACCTTC. Its translation is CASSQGQGPNLYGYTF.

The rearrangement uses TRBV19 and TRBJ2-3, with TRBD1 matching over 9 bases. Looked up from germline, CDR1 is LNHDA and CDR2 is SQIVND (reference sequence). J gave up 5 bases and V 5 bases, and 5 bases lay outside the gene matches. The CDR3 contains 14 residues. CDR3 in amino acids: CASSQGQGEDTQYF. In nucleotides, the CDR3 is TGTGCCAGTAGTCAGGGACAGGGCGAAGATACGCAGTATTTT.

The genes are TRBV7-9 and TRBJ2-3; maybe TRBD2 (6 bases). With 2 bases removed from V and 5 bases from J, the gap between germline ends came to 11 bases. This CDR3 is built from 14 residues. In germline, CDR1 is SEHNR, CDR2 FQNEAQ (reference sequence). DNA for the CDR3: TGTGCCAGCAGCTTAATGTCGGGAGAAGATACGCAGTATTTT. Residues: CASSLMSGEDTQYF.

V is TRBV14 and J is TRBJ2-2; D not certain. Germline loops: CDR1 SGHDN, CDR2 FVKESK. V was pared by 4 bases and J by 0 bases, with 15 bases between. This CDR3 contains 17 residues. The DNA of the CDR3 is TGTGCCAGCAGCCGAGACCCCCGCCGGGCGAACACCGGGGAGCTGTTTTTT. Its protein is CASSRDPRRANTGELFF.

The genes are TRBV6-5 and TRBJ2-7; D is perhaps TRBD1 or TRBD2 (6 bases each). Germline CDR1 reads MNHEY; CDR2 reads SVGAGI. This CDR3 region has 14 residues. The ends were cut back, 6 bases at V and 7 bases at J, with 19 bases in the middle. Here the CDR3 reads CASSPTGGPREQYF. The CDR3 nucleotides read TGTGCCAGCAGCCCAACCGGGGGCCCGCGGGAGCAGTACTTC.

This clone was seen only once. The chain joins TRBV19 to TRBJ1-1; a weak D match, TRBD1 (5 bases). Per the germline V gene, CDR1 is LNHDA and CDR2 is SQIVND (reference sequence). V lost 3 bases and J 4 bases, leaving 9 bases between the germline ends. The CDR3 has 13 residues. The CDR3 sequence: CASSMRGGTEAFF. CDR3 DNA sequence: TGTGCCAGTAGTATGCGGGGGGGCACTGAAGCTTTCTTT.

This clone showed up just a few times. The chain combines TRBV7-9 with TRBJ2-1; 9 nucleotides align to TRBD2. The V and J ends lost 7 bases and 4 bases, in that order; junction bases with no gene match: 17. Germline loops: CDR1 SEHNR, CDR2 FQNEAQ (reference sequence). This CDR3 region has 18 residues. The chain's CDR3 is CASMAGGGRVLRYNEQFF. The CDR3 DNA follows: TGTGCCAGCATGGCTGGTGGCGGGAGGGTCCTTAGGTACAATGAGCAGTTCTTC.

The chain links TRBV6-1 to TRBJ2-3; D gene unclear. This CDR3 spans 17 amino acids. CDR1 is MNHNS, CDR2 SASEGT, per germline. V was cut by 4 bases and J by 1 base, with 18 bases left in between. CDR3 loop: CASSGGLLGFGTDTQYF. CDR3 in DNA: TGTGCCAGCAGTGGGGGATTGCTAGGGTTCGGCACAGATACGCAGTATTTT.

The chain is built from TRBV28 and TRBJ2-7; D may match TRBD1 or TRBD2 (5 bases each). V was shortened by 2 bases and J by 6 bases, with 14 bases between the two germline ends. The CDR3 is made up of 14 amino acids. The V gene's germline CDR1 is MDHEN and CDR2 SYDVKM. CDR3 nucleotides: TGTGCCAGCAGTTTAGGCCACCAGAGGGGCGAGCAGTACTTC. This encodes CASSLGHQRGEQYF. The full variable domain, completed using reference TRBV28 and TRBJ2-7, is DVKVTQSSRYLVKRTGEKVFLECVQDMDHENMFWYRQDPGLGLRLIYFSYDVKMKEKGDIPEGYSVSREKKERFSLILESASTNQTSMYLCASSLGHQRGEQYFGPGTRLTVT.